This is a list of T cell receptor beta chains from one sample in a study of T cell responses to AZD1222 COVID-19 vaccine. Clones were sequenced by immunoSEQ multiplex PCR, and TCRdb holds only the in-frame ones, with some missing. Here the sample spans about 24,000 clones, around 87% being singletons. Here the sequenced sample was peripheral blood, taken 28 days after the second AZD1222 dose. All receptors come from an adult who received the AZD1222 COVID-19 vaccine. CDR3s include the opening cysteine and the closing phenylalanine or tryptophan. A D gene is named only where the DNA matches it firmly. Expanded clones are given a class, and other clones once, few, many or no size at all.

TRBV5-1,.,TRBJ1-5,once,TGCGCCAGCAGCTTGGGTAGCAATAGCAATCAGCCCCAGCATTTT,CASSLGSNSNQPQHF
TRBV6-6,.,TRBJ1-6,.,TGTGCCAGCAGCTCAGGGTCCTATAATTCACCCCTCCACTTT,CASSSGSYNSPLHF
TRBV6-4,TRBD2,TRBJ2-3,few,TGTGCCAGCAGTGAGAGCGGGGGAGCCACAGATACGCAGTATTTT,CASSESGGATDTQYF
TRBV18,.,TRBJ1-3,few,TGTGCCAGCTCACCGGGGGCTGGGGGACCCCTTGGAAACACCATATATTTT,CASSPGAGGPLGNTIYF
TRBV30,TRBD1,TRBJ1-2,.,TGTGCCTGGAGTGTAGGGACAGGGGGCGGTGGCTACACCTTC,CAWSVGTGGGGYTF
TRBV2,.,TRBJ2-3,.,TGTGCCAGCAGTCCATGGTGGGGTTCGGCGCAGTATTTT,CASSPWWGSAQYF
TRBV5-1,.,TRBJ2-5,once,TGCGCCAGCAGCTTGGAAGGGAAGCCCCAGTACTTC,CASSLEGKPQYF
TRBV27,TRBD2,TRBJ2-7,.,TGTGCCAGCAGTTCCCAAGGGGGACTAGGGGGCGAGCAGTACTTC,CASSSQGGLGGEQYF
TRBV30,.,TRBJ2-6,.,TGTGCCTGGAGTGTTACCGGACACTCTGGGGCCAACGTCCTGACTTTC,CAWSVTGHSGANVLTF
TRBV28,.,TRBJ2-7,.,TGTGCCAGCAGTGCCGGGTTGGCAGGGGTCATCCGCTACTCCTACGAGCAGTACTTC,CASSAGLAGVIRYSYEQYF
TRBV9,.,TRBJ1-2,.,TGTGCCAGCAGCGTAGACGGCCACGCCGGGCGTGGCTACACCTTC,CASSVDGHAGRGYTF
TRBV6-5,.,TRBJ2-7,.,TGTGCCAGCAGCCTCAGGACCTCCTACGAGCAGTACTTC,CASSLRTSYEQYF
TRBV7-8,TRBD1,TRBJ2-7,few,TGTGCCAGCAGCCTAGACAGGGTATCCTACGAGCAGTACTTC,CASSLDRVSYEQYF
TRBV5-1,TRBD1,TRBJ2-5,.,TGCGCCAGCAGCTTGTCGGGACAGGGGGCCCGGGAGACCCAGTACTTC,CASSLSGQGARETQYF
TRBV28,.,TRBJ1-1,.,TGTGCCAGCAACAATGGGGCCAGGGGGAACACTGAAGCTTTCTTT,CASNNGARGNTEAFF
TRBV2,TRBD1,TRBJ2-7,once,TGTGCCAGCAGTGTTAGGGGGCCCGGCTACGAGCAGTACTTC,CASSVRGPGYEQYF
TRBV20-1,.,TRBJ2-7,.,TGCAGTGCTAGACCTTACGAGCAGTACTTC,CSARPYEQYF
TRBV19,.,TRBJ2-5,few,TGTGCCAGTAGTAGAGGAGGGGGCGAGTCGGGGACCCAGTACTTC,CASSRGGGESGTQYF
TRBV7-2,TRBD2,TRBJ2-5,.,TGTGCCAGCAGCTTAGTGTCTAGCGGGAGGGAGACCCAGTACTTC,CASSLVSSGRETQYF
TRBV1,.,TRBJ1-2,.,TGCACCAGCAGCCACCTAATGGGAACAGGTCCCACCTTC,CTSSHLMGTGPTF
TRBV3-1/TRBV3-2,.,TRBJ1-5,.,TGTGCCAGCAGCCCCGGGGGGAGCAATCAGCCCCAGCATTTT,CASSPGGSNQPQHF
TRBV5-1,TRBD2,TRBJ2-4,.,TGCGCCAGCAGCTACGGACTAGCGGGAGTGATAGCCAAAAACATTCAGTACTTC,CASSYGLAGVIAKNIQYF
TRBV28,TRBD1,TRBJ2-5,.,TGTGCCAGCAGCCCAGGGGGCCCCCAAGAGACCCAGTACTTC,CASSPGGPQETQYF
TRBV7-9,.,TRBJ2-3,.,TGTGCCAGCAGCCAACTAGGAACTAGCACAGATACGCAGTATTTT,CASSQLGTSTDTQYF
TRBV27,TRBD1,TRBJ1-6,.,TGTGCCAGCAGTGCCGAGGGACAGGGTTTATATTCACCCCTCCACTTT,CASSAEGQGLYSPLHF
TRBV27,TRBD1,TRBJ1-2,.,TGTGCCAGCAGTCTACAGGGGGACTATGGCTACACCTTC,CASSLQGDYGYTF
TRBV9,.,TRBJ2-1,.,TGTGCCAGCAGCGTAGGGGTGTCGGGGTACTCCTACAATGAGCAGTTCTTC,CASSVGVSGYSYNEQFF
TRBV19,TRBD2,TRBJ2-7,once,TGTGCCAGTAGTCCCGGGACTAGCTCCTACGAGCAGTACTTC,CASSPGTSSYEQYF
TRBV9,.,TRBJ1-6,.,TGTGCCAGCAGCGTTCCGGGACTTAATTCACCCCTCCACTTT,CASSVPGLNSPLHF
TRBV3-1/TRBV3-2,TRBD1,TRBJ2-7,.,TGTGCCAGCAGCCAAGGGACAGGGGGCGAGCAGTACTTC,CASSQGTGGEQYF
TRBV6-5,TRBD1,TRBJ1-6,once,TGTGCCAGCAGTACCAAACCCTGGACAGGAATCCACTTT,CASSTKPWTGIHF